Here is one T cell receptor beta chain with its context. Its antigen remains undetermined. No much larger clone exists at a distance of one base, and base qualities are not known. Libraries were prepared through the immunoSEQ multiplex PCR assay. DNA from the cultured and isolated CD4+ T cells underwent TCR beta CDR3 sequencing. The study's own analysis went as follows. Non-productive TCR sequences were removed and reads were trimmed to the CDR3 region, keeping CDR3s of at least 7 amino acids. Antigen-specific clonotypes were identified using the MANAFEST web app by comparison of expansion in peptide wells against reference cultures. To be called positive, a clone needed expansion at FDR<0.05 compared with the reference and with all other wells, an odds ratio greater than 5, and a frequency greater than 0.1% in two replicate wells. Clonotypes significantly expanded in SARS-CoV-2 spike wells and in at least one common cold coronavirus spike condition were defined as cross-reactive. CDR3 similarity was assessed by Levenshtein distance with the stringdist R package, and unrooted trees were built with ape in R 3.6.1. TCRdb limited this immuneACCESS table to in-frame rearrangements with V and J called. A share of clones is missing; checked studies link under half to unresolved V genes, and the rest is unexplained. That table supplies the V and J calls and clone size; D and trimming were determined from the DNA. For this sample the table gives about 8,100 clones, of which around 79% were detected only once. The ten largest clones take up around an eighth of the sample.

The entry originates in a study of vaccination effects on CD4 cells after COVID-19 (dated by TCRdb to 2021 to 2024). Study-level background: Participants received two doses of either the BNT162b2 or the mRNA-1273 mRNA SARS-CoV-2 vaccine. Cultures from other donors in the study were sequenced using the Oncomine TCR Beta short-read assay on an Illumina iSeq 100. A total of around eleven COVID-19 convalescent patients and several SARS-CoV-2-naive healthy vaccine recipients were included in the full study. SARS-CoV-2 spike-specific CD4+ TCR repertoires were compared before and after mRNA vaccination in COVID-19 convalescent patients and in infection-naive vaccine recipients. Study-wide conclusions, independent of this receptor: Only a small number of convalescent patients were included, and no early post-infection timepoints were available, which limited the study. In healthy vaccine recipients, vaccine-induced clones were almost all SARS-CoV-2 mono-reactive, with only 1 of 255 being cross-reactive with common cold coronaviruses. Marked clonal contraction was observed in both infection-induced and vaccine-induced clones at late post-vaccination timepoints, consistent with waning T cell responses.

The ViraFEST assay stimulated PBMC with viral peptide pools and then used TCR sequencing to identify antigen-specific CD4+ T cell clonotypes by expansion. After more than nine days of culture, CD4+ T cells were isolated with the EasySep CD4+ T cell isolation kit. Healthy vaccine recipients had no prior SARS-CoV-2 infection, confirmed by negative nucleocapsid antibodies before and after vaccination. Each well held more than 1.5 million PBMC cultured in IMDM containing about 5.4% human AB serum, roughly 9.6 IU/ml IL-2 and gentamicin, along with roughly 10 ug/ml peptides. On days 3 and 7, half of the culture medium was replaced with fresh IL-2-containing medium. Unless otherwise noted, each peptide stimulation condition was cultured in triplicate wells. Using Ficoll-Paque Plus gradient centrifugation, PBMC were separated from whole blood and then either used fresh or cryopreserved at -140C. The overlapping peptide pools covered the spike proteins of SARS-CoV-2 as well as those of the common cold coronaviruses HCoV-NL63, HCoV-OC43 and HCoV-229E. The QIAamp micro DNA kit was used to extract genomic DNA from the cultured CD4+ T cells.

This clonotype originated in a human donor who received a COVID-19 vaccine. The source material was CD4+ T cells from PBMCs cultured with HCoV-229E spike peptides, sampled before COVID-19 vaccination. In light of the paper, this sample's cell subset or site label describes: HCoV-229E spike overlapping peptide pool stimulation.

The encoded CDR3 is CASSTPRRGETQYF. At the DNA level, the sequence is TGTGCCAGTAGTACCCCCCGCAGGGGGGAGACCCAGTACTTC. The chain joins TRBV19 to TRBJ2-5, with TRBD1 matching 7 junction bases. The germline V gene encodes CDR1 LNHDA and CDR2 SQIVND (reference sequence). Spanning cysteine to phenylalanine, the CDR3 consists of 14 amino acids. Only the CDR3 DNA stays, 42 bases, in frame from base 1. Germline trimming amounts to 4 bases on V and 5 bases on J, with 7 as the count of junction bases outside the gene matches. With the portions outside the CDR3 filled from the reference TRBV19 and TRBJ2-5 genes, the complete variable region becomes DGGITQSPKYLFRKEGQNVTLSCEQNLNHDAMYWYRQDPGQGLRLIYYSQIVNDFQKGDIAEGYSVSREKKESFPLTVTSAQKNPTAFYLCASSTPRRGETQYFGPGTRLLVL.